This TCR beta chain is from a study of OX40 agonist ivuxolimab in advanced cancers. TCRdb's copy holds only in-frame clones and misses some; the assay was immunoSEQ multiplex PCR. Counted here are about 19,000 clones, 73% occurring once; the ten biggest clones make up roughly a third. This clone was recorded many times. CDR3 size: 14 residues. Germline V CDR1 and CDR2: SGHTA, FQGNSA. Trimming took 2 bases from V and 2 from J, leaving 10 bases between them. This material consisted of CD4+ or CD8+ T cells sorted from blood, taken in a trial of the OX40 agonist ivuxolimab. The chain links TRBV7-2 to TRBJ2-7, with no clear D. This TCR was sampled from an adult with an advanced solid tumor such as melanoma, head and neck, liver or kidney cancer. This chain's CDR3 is CASSLTGSTYEQYF. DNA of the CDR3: TGTGCCAGCAGCTTAACTGGGTCTACCTACGAGCAGTACTTC.